This T cell receptor beta chain originates from a study of T cell changes during pregnancy in multiple sclerosis. TCRdb's copy holds only in-frame clones and misses some; the assay was immunoSEQ multiplex PCR. The repertoire holds more than 35,000 clones, about nine tenths seen once, with about 0.35% in the top ten. Trimming pared 2 bases from V and 2 bases from J, leaving 14 bases between. The germline CDR1 and CDR2 sequences are MNHNS and SASEGT. The CDR3 runs to 16 residues. The chain carries TRBV6-1 and TRBJ2-3; no clear D. Sequencing used CD4+ T cells from peripheral blood mononuclear cells, obtained in the third trimester of pregnancy. This TCR derives from a female donor in good health, enrolled as a control in a pregnancy study. CDR3 amino acids: CASSESYLQITDTQYF. The CDR3 coding sequence is TGTGCCAGCAGTGAAAGTTATCTACAGATCACAGATACGCAGTATTTT.